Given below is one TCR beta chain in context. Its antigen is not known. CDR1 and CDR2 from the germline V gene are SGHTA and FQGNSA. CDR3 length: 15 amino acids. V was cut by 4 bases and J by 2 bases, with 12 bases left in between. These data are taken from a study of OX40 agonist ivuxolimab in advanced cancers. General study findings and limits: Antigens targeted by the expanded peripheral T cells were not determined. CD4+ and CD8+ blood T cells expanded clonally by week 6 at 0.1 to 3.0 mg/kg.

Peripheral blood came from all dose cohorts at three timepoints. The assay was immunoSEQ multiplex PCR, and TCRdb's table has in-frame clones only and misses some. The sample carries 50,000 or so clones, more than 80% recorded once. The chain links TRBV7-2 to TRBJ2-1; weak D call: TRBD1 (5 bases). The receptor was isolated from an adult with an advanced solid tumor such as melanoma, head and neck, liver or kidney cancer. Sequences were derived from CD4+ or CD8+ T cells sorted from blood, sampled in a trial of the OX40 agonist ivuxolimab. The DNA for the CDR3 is TGTGCCAGCAGCTCATGGGGCGGTACCTACAATGAGCAGTTCTTC. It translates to CASSSWGGTYNEQFF. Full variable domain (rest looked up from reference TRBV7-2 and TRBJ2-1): GAGVSQSPSNKVTEKGKDVELRCDPISGHTALYWYRQSLGQGLEFLIYFQGNSAPDKSGLPSDRFSAERTGGSVSTLTIQRTQQEDSAVYLCASSSWGGTYNEQFFGPGTRLTVL.